This T cell receptor (beta chain) appears in the sequencing data of a study of OX40 agonist ivuxolimab in advanced cancers. Background on the study: Intravenous ivuxolimab was administered to patients every 2 weeks at 0.01 to 10 mg/kg.

Regarding the study as a whole: Determination of antigen specificity was not performed for the expanded peripheral T cells.

TCRdb's table, derived via immunoSEQ multiplex PCR, lists solely in-frame clones and lacks some. The sample contains under 85,000 clones, more than 85% of which appear only once. Details on this clone: Its specificity is unknown.

Trimming stripped 6 bases from V and 6 bases from J, with 20 bases between. Germline CDR1 and CDR2: KGHSH and LQKENI. The CDR3 is 15 residues long. The chain recombines TRBV18 with TRBJ2-5; D possibly corresponds to TRBD1 (5 bases). This TCR was recovered from an adult with an advanced solid tumor such as melanoma, head and neck, liver or kidney cancer. The sequencing here drew on CD4+ or CD8+ T cells sorted from blood, taken in a trial of the OX40 agonist ivuxolimab. CDR3 loop: CASSPTGREAQTQYF. CDR3 DNA sequence: TGTGCCAGCTCCCCGACTGGCAGGGAAGCTCAGACCCAGTACTTC.